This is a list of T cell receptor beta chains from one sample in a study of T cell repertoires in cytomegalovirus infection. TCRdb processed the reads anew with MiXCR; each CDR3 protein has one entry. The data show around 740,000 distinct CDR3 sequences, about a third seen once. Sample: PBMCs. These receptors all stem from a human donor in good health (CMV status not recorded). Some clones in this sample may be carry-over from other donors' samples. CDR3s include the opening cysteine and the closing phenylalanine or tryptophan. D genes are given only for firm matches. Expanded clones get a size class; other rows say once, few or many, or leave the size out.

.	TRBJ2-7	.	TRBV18	TGTGCCAGCTCACCACTCAGTAGGGCCACCCACTACGAGCAGTACTTC	CASSPLSRATHYEQYF
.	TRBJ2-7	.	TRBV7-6	TGTGCCAGCAGCTTACATCCCCGGGCCTGGGGCTCCTACGAGCAGTACTTC	CASSLHPRAWGSYEQYF
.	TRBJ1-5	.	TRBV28	TGTGCCAGCAGTACTCCTGGGGGGAGTCAGCCCCAGCATTTT	CASSTPGGSQPQHF
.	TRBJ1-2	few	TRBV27	TGTGCCAGCAGTCTAGGGGCAGGAGTCCAGGGTGGCTACACCTTC	CASSLGAGVQGGYTF
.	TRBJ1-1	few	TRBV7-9	TGTGCCAGCAAAAAGGACAGAAGTCTGAACACTGAAGCTTTCTTT	CASKKDRSLNTEAFF
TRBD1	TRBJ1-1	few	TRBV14	TGTGCCAGCAGCCACCTTCCGGGACAGGGGAACACTGAAGCTTTCTTT	CASSHLPGQGNTEAFF
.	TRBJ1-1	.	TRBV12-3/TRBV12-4	TGTGCCAGCAGTTATCGCCCCTCGAACACTGAAGCTTTCTTT	CASSYRPSNTEAFF
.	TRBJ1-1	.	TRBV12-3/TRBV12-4	TGTGCCAGCAGTTTAGCGCTAGACAGTCTAAGGGGGATTGGTGACACTGAAGCTTTCTTT	CASSLALDSLRGIGDTEAFF
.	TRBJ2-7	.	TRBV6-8	TGTGCCAGCAGGTACTCGGGGCCAGGAGACTCACATATATCCTACGAGCAGTACTTC	CASRYSGPGDSHISYEQYF
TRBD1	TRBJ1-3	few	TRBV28	TGTGCCAGCAGTGGGACAGGGGGCAGACACACCATATATTTT	CASSGTGGRHTIYF
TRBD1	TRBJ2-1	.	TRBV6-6	TGTGCCAGCAGGCCAACCCGAGGGACAGGGGGAGCCTACAATGAGCAGTTCTTC	CASRPTRGTGGAYNEQFF
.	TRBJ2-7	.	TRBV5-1	TGCGCCAGCAGCTTGGCTGGGTTTGCCTACGAGCAGTACTTC	CASSLAGFAYEQYF
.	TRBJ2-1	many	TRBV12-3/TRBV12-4	TGTGCCAGCAGTATACCACAGTCCGATCAGTTCTTC	CASSIPQSDQFF
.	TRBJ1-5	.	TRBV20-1	TGCAGTGCTAGAGATCAACTTAGCAATCAGCCCCAGCATTTT	CSARDQLSNQPQHF
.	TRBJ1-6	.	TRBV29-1	TGCAGCGTTGCACAGAGCTATAATTCACCCCTCCACTTT	CSVAQSYNSPLHF
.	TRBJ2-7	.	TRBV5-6	TGTGCCAGCAGGTCAATAGGGAACTACGAGCAGTACTTC	CASRSIGNYEQYF
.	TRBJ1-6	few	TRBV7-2	TGTGCCAGCAGCTTAGGCTTTTCCGCCTCAAATTCACCCCTCCACTTT	CASSLGFSASNSPLHF
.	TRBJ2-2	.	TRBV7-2	TGTGCCAGCAGCCTGACTACAAACTTCCCCTGGGAGCTGTTTTTT	CASSLTTNFPWELFF
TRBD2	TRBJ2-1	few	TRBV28	TGTGCCAGCACCGGCGGGGGGCTATACAATGAGCAGTTCTTC	CASTGGGLYNEQFF
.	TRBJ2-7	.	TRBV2	TGTGCCAGCAGTGAAGCGGAGGGGTCCTACGAGCAGTACTTC	CASSEAEGSYEQYF
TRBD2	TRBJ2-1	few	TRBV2	TGTGCCAGCCAGACTAGCGGGCCCTACAATGAGCAGTTCTTC	CASQTSGPYNEQFF
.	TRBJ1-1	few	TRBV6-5	TGTGCCAGCAGTTACTCGAATGGGTTCCTGAACACTGAAGCTTTCTTT	CASSYSNGFLNTEAFF
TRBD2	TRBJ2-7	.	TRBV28	TGTGCCAGCAGCCTTCAGGCGCGGGAGGGAAGTCAGTACTTC	CASSLQAREGSQYF
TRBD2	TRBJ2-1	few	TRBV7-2	TGTGCCAGTCTTCCGGGAGGCTTGTCTAACAATGAGCAGTTCTTC	CASLPGGLSNNEQFF
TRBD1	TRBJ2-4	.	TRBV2	TGTGCCAGCATTGACAGGGTCGACGTGTTTACCAAAAACATTCAGTACTTC	CASIDRVDVFTKNIQYF
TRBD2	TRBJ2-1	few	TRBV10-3	TGTGCCATCAGCGGGGCAACGGGACTAGCTGCCCATGAGCAGTTCTTC	CAISGATGLAAHEQFF
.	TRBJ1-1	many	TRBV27	TGTGCCAGCAGTTTGGAGGGACAAATGAACACTGAAGCTTTCTTT	CASSLEGQMNTEAFF
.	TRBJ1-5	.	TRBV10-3	TGTGCCATCAGGCAGTCCGGCAGCAATCAGCCCCAGCATTTT	CAIRQSGSNQPQHF
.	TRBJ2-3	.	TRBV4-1	TGCGCCAGCAGCCAAGAAGGGCAGACTAGCACAGATACGCAGTATTTT	CASSQEGQTSTDTQYF
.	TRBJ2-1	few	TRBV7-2	TGTGCCAGCAGCTTAGAGGGACTCACCTACAATGAGCAGTTCTTC	CASSLEGLTYNEQFF
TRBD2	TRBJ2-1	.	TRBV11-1	TGTGCCAGCAGCTATAGCGGGAGACGTCCCAATGAGCAGTTCTTC	CASSYSGRRPNEQFF
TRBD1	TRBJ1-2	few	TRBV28	TGTGCCAGCAGTGCGAACAGGGGACGGGGCTACACCTTC	CASSANRGRGYTF
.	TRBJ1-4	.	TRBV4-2	TGTGCCAGCAGCCGGAATGGGGTGGATGAAAAACTGTTTTTT	CASSRNGVDEKLFF
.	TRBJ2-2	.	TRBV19	TGTGCCAGTACGAGGGCAGAGAACACCGGGGAGCTGTTTTTT	CASTRAENTGELFF
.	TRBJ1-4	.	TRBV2	TGTGCCAGCAGTCTTGAGACAGCGTATAATGAAAAACTGTTTTTT	CASSLETAYNEKLFF
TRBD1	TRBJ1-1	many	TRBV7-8	TGTGCCAGCAGCGCGACAGGGGGGAACACTGAAGCTTTCTTT	CASSATGGNTEAFF
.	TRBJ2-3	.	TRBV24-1	TGTGCCACCAGTGATGGGGACCTAGTGCCGTATTTT	CATSDGDLVPYF
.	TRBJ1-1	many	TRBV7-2	TGTGCCAGCAGCTCCCGGAGGACGGGGCCTGAAGCTTTCTTT	CASSSRRTGPEAFF
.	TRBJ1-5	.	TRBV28	TGTGCCAGCAGTTTTGCCAGCTTATACAATCAGCCCCAGCATTTT	CASSFASLYNQPQHF
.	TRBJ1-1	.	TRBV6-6	TGTGCCAGCAGTGACAGGACGAACACTGAAGCTTTCTTT	CASSDRTNTEAFF
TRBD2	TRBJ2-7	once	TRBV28	TGTGCCAGCAGTGGTCCCGGGACTACGTACGAGCAGTACTTC	CASSGPGTTYEQYF
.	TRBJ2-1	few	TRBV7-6	TGTGCCAGCAGCTTGGAATCCCAAGCCCCCTACAATGAGCAGTTCTTC	CASSLESQAPYNEQFF
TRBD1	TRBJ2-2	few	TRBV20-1	TGCAGTGCTAAGCGACAGGGGGCAAACACCGGGGAGCTGTTTTTT	CSAKRQGANTGELFF
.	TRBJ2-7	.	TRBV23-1	TGCGCCAGCAGTCAATCGCGAGGCACGGACTACGAGCAGTACTTC	CASSQSRGTDYEQYF
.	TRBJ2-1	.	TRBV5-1	TGCGCCAGCAGCTTGGGTGGGACTCAGTACAATGAGCAGTTCTTC	CASSLGGTQYNEQFF
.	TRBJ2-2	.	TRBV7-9	TGTGCCAGCAGCCAAGAGGTGCTAGGGAGGACCGGGGAGCTGTTTTTT	CASSQEVLGRTGELFF